Listed below are T cell receptor beta chains from one sample, sequenced in a study of neurological immune-mediated disorders. TCRdb redid the calling of the 5' RACE reads with MiXCR, one entry per CDR3 protein. Altogether roughly 60,000 distinct CDR3 sequences are present, less than 10% being singletons, with the ten largest covering 9.5% to 15%. Sequencing was carried out using PBMCs. The receptors originated from a man aged 30-40 years in good health. CDR3s include the opening cysteine and the closing phenylalanine or tryptophan. The D gene is left open where the match is weak. Clone size is stated in some rows and not others, as once, few, many or a class when expanded.

V,J,size,D,DNA,CDR3
TRBV6-1,TRBJ2-7,many,TRBD1,TGTGCCAGCAGTGAAGCGCTGGGACAGGGATGGAACGAGCAGTACTTC,CASSEALGQGWNEQYF
TRBV11-2,TRBJ2-7,many,-,TGTGCCAGCAGCTTGGTCCCGGGGATCTACGAGCAGTACTTC,CASSLVPGIYEQYF
TRBV29-1,TRBJ1-1,many,-,TGCAGCGTTGACAGACACTTTGAAGCTTTCTTT,CSVDRHFEAFF
TRBV5-1,TRBJ2-1,-,TRBD2,TGCGCCAGCGGCCCCGGCGGGAGGGCGGACAATGAGCAGTTCTTC,CASGPGGRADNEQFF
TRBV6-6,TRBJ1-1,many,TRBD1,TGTGCCAGCAGTTACACAACCGGGACAGGGGGCTGGGCTTTCTTT,CASSYTTGTGGWAFF
TRBV15,TRBJ2-1,many,-,TGTGCCACCGCCGGGAGCCCGAGCTCCTACAATGAGCAGTTCTTC,CATAGSPSSYNEQFF
TRBV27,TRBJ1-3,many,-,TGTGCCAGCAGTTGGAGGGGTAACTCTGGAAACACCATATATTTT,CASSWRGNSGNTIYF
TRBV28,TRBJ1-2,many,-,TGTGCCAGCAGTTTGGGACCGACTAACTATGGCTACACCTTC,CASSLGPTNYGYTF
TRBV6-4,TRBJ2-3,few,TRBD2,TGTGCCAGCAGTCTCAATAGCGGGAGTCAGACAGATACGCAGTATTTT,CASSLNSGSQTDTQYF
TRBV13,TRBJ1-1,-,-,TGTGCCAGCAGGAAGGTGAGTGGGACTGAAGCTTTCTTT,CASRKVSGTEAFF
TRBV18,TRBJ2-4,many,TRBD1,TGTGCCAGCTCACCACCTCCCGGGACAGGGGAAGGGACCAAAAACATTCAGTACTTC,CASSPPPGTGEGTKNIQYF
TRBV5-1,TRBJ2-2,many,-,TGCGCCAGCAGCTACACGGGACCCAACACCGGGGAGCTGTTTTTT,CASSYTGPNTGELFF
TRBV5-1,TRBJ2-1,many,TRBD2,TGCGCCAGCAGCGGGGAAGGGACTAGCGGTTACAATGAGCAGTTCTTC,CASSGEGTSGYNEQFF
TRBV29-1,TRBJ1-5,many,-,TGCAGCGTTCAAGGGACACTCAATCAGCCCCAGCATTTT,CSVQGTLNQPQHF
TRBV7-9,TRBJ1-4,many,-,TGTGCCAGCAGCCACGGACAGATCAATGAAAAACTGTTTTTT,CASSHGQINEKLFF
TRBV3-1,TRBJ1-1,many,-,TGTGCCAGCAGCCAAGGGAGGATGAACACTGAAGCTTTCTTT,CASSQGRMNTEAFF
TRBV15,TRBJ2-2,many,-,TGTGCCACCCTTACAGGGAAGGGCACCGGGGAGCTGTTTTTT,CATLTGKGTGELFF
TRBV6-2/TRBV6-3,TRBJ2-3,many,-,TGTGCCAGCAGTTACCCCGGAGGGCCGGTTAGTAAGAGGGCAGATACGCAGTATTTT,CASSYPGGPVSKRADTQYF
TRBV7-9,TRBJ2-3,many,-,TGTGCCAGCAGCTTAGTCAGCGGCACAGATACGCAGTATTTT,CASSLVSGTDTQYF
TRBV5-5,TRBJ2-3,many,-,TGTGCCAGCAGCTTGGGCGGCAGGGCGAGAACAGATACGCAGTATTTT,CASSLGGRARTDTQYF
TRBV7-2,TRBJ2-2,many,TRBD1,TGTGCCAGCAGCCAATACAGGGGAGTAGAAACCGGGGAGCTGTTTTTT,CASSQYRGVETGELFF
TRBV21-1,TRBJ2-5,many,-,TGTGCCAGCAACTCGTCCAAAGGGGGGAAGGAGACCCAGTACTTC,CASNSSKGGKETQYF
TRBV10-3,TRBJ2-7,many,-,TGTGCCAGCGCCGGGACAAACCAATACGAGCAGTACTTC,CASAGTNQYEQYF
TRBV20-1,TRBJ2-7,few,TRBD2,TGCAGTGCTAGCAGGATAGCGGGAGTAGAAGAGCAGTACTTC,CSASRIAGVEEQYF
TRBV10-3,TRBJ2-5,many,TRBD1,TGTGCCATCAGTGGCGACAGGGGGCAAGAGACCCAGTACTTC,CAISGDRGQETQYF
TRBV19,TRBJ2-2,many,TRBD2,TGTGCCTCCAAGCCGGGACTAGCAGGAACCGGGGAGCTGTTTTTT,CASKPGLAGTGELFF
TRBV7-9,TRBJ2-5,many,TRBD2,TGTGCCAGCAGCGCCCGACTAGCGGGAGGTGAGACCCAGTACTTC,CASSARLAGGETQYF
TRBV5-1,TRBJ2-3,-,-,TGCGCCAGCAGCTTGGATGGCAGATTAGTAGATACGCAGTATTTT,CASSLDGRLVDTQYF
TRBV18,TRBJ2-7,many,-,TGTGCCAGCTCACCACGGAGGGGTGATCCCTACGAGCAGTACTTC,CASSPRRGDPYEQYF
TRBV7-2,TRBJ2-3,many,TRBD2,TGTGCCAGCAGCTTAGGTAGCGGGAGGGTTGGGAATACGCAGTATTTT,CASSLGSGRVGNTQYF
TRBV28,TRBJ2-5,many,-,TGTGCCAGCACCCCCGGCGGCAACCAAGAGACCCAGTACTTC,CASTPGGNQETQYF
TRBV5-1,TRBJ2-2,many,TRBD2,TGCGCCAGCAGCTTGAGTCCCCCCCCCGGGAGGGCCAGCGGGGAGCTGTTTTTT,CASSLSPPPGRASGELFF
TRBV7-9,TRBJ2-4,many,-,TGTGCCAGCGCCAGTGGGGAGTACATTCAGTACTTC,CASASGEYIQYF